Detailed here is one T cell receptor beta chain. The sample comes from a study of blood T cell repertoires in COVID-19. About the research overall: COVID-19 samples, acute and convalescent, were from the United States, Italy and Spain. T cells, B-cell-depleted T cells, or PBMCs supplied cDNA or gDNA.

In the authors' methods: Reference gene primer amplification gave estimated nucleated cell counts. Produced via immunoSEQ multiplex PCR; TCRdb's table is partial and in-frame only. The V and J calls and clone size are taken from that table; D and trimming were inferred from the DNA. The table lists about 60,000 clones, around 80% of them singletons. Seattle enrolled patients during active infection and tracked them longitudinally. With V trimmed by 7 bases and J by 4 bases, 12 bases remained unmatched. This CDR3 has 16 residues. CDR1 and CDR2 from the germline V gene are LNHDA and SQIVND (reference sequence).

The chain joins TRBV19 to TRBJ2-5, with TRBD1 matching over 10 bases. This receptor was taken from a man aged 25-45 years with COVID-19, enrolled during active disease. The sequenced sample was peripheral blood. For the CDR3, the DNA is TGTGCCAGTATGGGCGGGACAGGGGTCCTGGGAGAGACCCAGTACTTC. This codes for CASMGGTGVLGETQYF.